This TCR beta chain comes out of a study of blood T cells in healthy people across ages. Germline V CDR1 and CDR2: SGHVS, FNYEAQ. The CDR3 extends over 14 amino acids. Next came a second PCR, run for roughly 6 to 11 cycles, which used a sample-barcoded 5' primer along with a J-beta primer mix. TCRdb processed the 5' RACE reads anew with MiXCR; each CDR3 protein has one entry. The data show more than 900,000 distinct CDR3 sequences, around 27% seen once. The same specimen was also included in a second study, on T cells of mothers and their children.

The rearrangement links TRBV7-6 to TRBJ2-5; TRBD2 matches 8 bases. Near its end, the DNA agrees better with TRBJ2-7, so the J call may be wrong. The sequencing sample was made of blood. This TCR was sampled from a girl aged 2 to 9 in good health. CDR3 protein: CASSYRGGGLEQYF. The CDR3 coding sequence is TGTGCCAGCAGCTATCGTGGCGGGGGGCTCGAGCAGTACTTC.